The clone carrying this TCR beta chain was found a few times. The antigen is unknown. Extracted RNA was reverse transcribed, and the resulting cDNA served as sequencing template. Some clones are missing from TCRdb's copy, which holds only in-frame ones; the method was immunoSEQ multiplex PCR. The profile shows roughly 120,000 clones, 50% to 75% of them singletons. This record comes from a study of CD8+ T cells in alopecia areata. Findings of the study overall: Numerous clones, expanded in lesions, remained in scalp and blood during tofacitinib. Sequences from scalp samples also cover resident alphabeta T cells of normal skin.

The treatment is: oral pan-JAK inhibitor, 5-10 mg twice daily. Lesional scalp punch biopsies and peripheral blood were collected from alopecia areata patients. The germline gives CDR1 SEHNR, CDR2 FQNEAQ (reference sequence). There are 14 residues in the CDR3. The ends lost 5 bases at V and 1 base at J; junction bases unmatched: 5. The chain uses TRBV7-9 and TRBJ2-7; 7 bases align to TRBD1. This sample comprised CD8+ T cells sorted from blood, obtained at week 4, from a patient treated with tofacitinib. The sequence derives from a human donor with alopecia areata. For the CDR3, the DNA is TGTGCCAGCAGCCCGACAGGGAGATCCTACGAGCAGTACTTC. Translating it yields CASSPTGRSYEQYF.